The 10 T cell receptor beta chains listed next were all sequenced from one sample in a study of early T cells in non-severe SARS-CoV-2 infection. Each CDR3 protein is one row after TCRdb ran MiXCR on the 5' RACE reads. The sample contains around 60,000 distinct CDR3 sequences, 20% to 25% of which appear only once. The sample here was whole blood, taken at baseline. Receptors originate from an adult who was a healthcare worker with PCR-confirmed SARS-CoV-2 infection or an uninfected control (not recorded which).

This clonotype occurred a few times. The V and J genes are TRBV6-5 and TRBJ2-3; 10 positions match TRBD2. Germline assignment: CDR1 MNHEY and CDR2 SVGAGI. The CDR3 has 15 amino acids. V shed 5 bases and J 6 bases; nucleotides not matched to a gene: 8. The CDR3 DNA sequence: TGTGCCAGCAGTGCGCCTAGCGGGGGAGGGGATACGCAGTATTTT. This encodes CASSAPSGGGDTQYF.

This clonotype has more than one count but fewer than ten. The chain uses TRBV29-1 and TRBJ2-1; TRBD2 matches at 9 bases. V lost 5 bases, J lost 0 bases, and 5 bases stayed unmatched. Germline V gene sequence: CDR1 SQVTM, CDR2 ANQGSEA. The CDR3 covers 15 residues. The CDR3 DNA is TGCAGCGTTTATAATAGCGGGAGCTCCTACAATGAGCAGTTCTTC. This translates into CSVYNSGSSYNEQFF.

V usage is TRBV7-9 and J usage is TRBJ2-3; D unresolved. The germline gives CDR1 SEHNR, CDR2 FQNEAQ (reference sequence). V dropped 5 bases and J dropped 2 bases, with 5 bases sitting between them. The CDR3 covers 12 residues. In nucleotides, the CDR3 is TGTGCCAGCAGCCCGATCACAGATACGCAGTATTTT. Its translation: CASSPITDTQYF.

This sequence joins TRBV19 and TRBJ2-7; D perhaps matches TRBD1 (5 bases). Germline V gene sequence: CDR1 LNHDA, CDR2 SQIVND (reference sequence). Trimming removed 5 bases from V and 3 bases from J, with 14 bases in between. There are 14 residues in the CDR3. The CDR3 DNA reads TGTGCCAGTAGTTTTTCAGGGAAAGTCTACGAGCAGTACTTC. This codes for CASSFSGKVYEQYF.

This clonotype was found a few times. The V gene is TRBV7-9, the J gene TRBJ2-5; D unclear. The V end was cut by 3 bases, the J end by 3 bases, with 14 bases between. Germline lookup yields CDR1 SEHNR and CDR2 FQNEAQ (reference sequence). There are 15 residues in the CDR3. The chain's CDR3 is CASSFRTLGEETQYF. DNA of the CDR3: TGTGCCAGCAGCTTTCGAACCCTTGGGGAAGAGACCCAGTACTTC.

The chain couples TRBV20-1 to TRBJ2-5, with D hard to call. Germline CDR1 and CDR2: DFQATT and SNEGSKA (reference sequence). The CDR3 consists of 12 residues. V lost 1 base and J lost 1, with 4 bases in between. CDR3 coding DNA: TGCAGTGCTAGAGGCTCCCAAGAGACCCAGTACTTC. Translation: CSARGSQETQYF.

The chain employs TRBV18 and TRBJ2-7; 7 bases are a match to TRBD2. V shed 5 bases, J shed 0 bases, and the junction held 1 base outside the gene matches. This CDR3 has 13 amino acids. Germline CDR1 and CDR2: KGHSH and LQKENI. The CDR3 DNA reads TGTGCCAGCTCAGGCGGGGGCTCCTACGAGCAGTACTTC. It is translated as CASSGGGSYEQYF. The full variable domain, completed using reference TRBV18 and TRBJ2-7, is NAGVMQNPRHLVRRRGQEARLRCSPMKGHSHVYWYRQLPEEGLKFMVYLQKENIIDESGMPKERFSAEFPKEGPSILRIQQVVRGDSAAYFCASSGGGSYEQYFGPGTRLTVT.

In this sample, this clonotype turned up many times. This chain links TRBV20-1 with TRBJ2-5; no clear D gene. The CDR3 contains 12 residues. CDR1 is DFQATT and CDR2 is SNEGSKA in the germline V gene (reference sequence). V lost 3 bases and J 7 bases, leaving 12 bases between the germline ends. Here the CDR3 DNA reads TGCAGTGCTAGCCCTCCTAGTGCGACCCAGTACTTC. Its translation is CSASPPSATQYF.

This clonotype was detected many times. V and J are TRBV7-9 and TRBJ1-2; D gene ambiguous. The CDR3 contains 14 residues. Germline V gene data show CDR1 as SEHNR and CDR2 as FQNEAQ (reference sequence). V was clipped by 0 bases and J by 3 bases, with 8 bases between them. CDR3 sequence: CASSLAGRHYGYTF. The CDR3 DNA sequence: TGTGCCAGCAGCTTAGCAGGACGGCACTATGGCTACACCTTC.

This clonotype was detected many times. The chain has TRBV18 and TRBJ2-7, with D unresolved. Germline CDR1 KGHSH, CDR2 LQKENI. With 2 bases removed from V and 1 base from J, the gap between germline ends came to 6 bases. The CDR3 has 13 residues. CDR3 protein: CASSPRWSYEQYF. The CDR3 bases are TGTGCCAGCTCACCAAGGTGGTCCTACGAGCAGTACTTC.